This T cell receptor (beta chain) was recovered during a study of identical twins. TCRdb fed the 5' RACE reads into MiXCR, producing one record per CDR3 protein. This sample has approximately 890,000 distinct CDR3 sequences; approximately 13% occur once, and the top ten carry about 1.5%. General study points: Fewer insertions characterized abundant cord blood beta clonotypes, whereas memory repertoires showed none.

CDR3 size: 14 residues. The V gene lost 3 bases and the J gene lost 8 bases, with 13 bases spanning the gap. Germline-derived CDR1 and CDR2 are MNHEY and SMNVEV (reference sequence). A word on this clonotype: Its antigen is as yet unknown.

The same sample was also used in a study of yellow fever vaccine responses in identical twins. Turning to that study: After vaccination, twins' T cell response reportedly seemed partly convergent, partly personalized.

The receptor was derived from a woman between 18 and 29 years old in good health. The sample was PBMCs. The chain joins TRBV27 to TRBJ2-2; no reliable D call. The CDR3 is CASSLDRINGELFF. As DNA, the CDR3 is TGTGCCAGCAGTTTGGATAGGATTAATGGGGAGCTGTTTTTT.